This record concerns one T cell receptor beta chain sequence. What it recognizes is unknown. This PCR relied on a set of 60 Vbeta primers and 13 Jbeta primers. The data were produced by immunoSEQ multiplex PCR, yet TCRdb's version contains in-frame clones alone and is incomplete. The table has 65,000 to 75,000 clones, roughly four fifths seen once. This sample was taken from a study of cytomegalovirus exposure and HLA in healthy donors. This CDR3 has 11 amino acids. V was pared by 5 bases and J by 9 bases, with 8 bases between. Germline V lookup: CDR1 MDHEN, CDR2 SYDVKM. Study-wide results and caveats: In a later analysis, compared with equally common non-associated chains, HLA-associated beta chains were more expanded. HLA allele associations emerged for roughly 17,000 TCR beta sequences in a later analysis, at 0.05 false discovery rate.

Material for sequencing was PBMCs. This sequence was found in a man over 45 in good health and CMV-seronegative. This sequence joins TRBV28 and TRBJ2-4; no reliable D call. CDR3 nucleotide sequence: TGTGCCAGCAGTACTGAGGCCATTCAGTACTTC. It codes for CASSTEAIQYF.